The clone carrying this T cell receptor beta chain was found once. The antigen remains unidentified. The method was immunoSEQ multiplex PCR; TCRdb's version includes in-frame clones alone and lacks a portion of them. The data show 99,000 or so clones, about 91% seen once. The record originates from a study of T cell responses to AZD1222 COVID-19 vaccine. Whole-study findings and limits: The sample set comprised mostly white British donors with more females, and clonal diversity was possibly underestimated. Researchers report vaccine-associated CD4 TCRs spanning spike, with dominance at 160-218 and 743-854.

Deletions cut 5 bases from V and 7 bases from J, with 21 bases between. CDR3 size: 17 residues. Per the germline V gene, CDR1 is SGHTA and CDR2 is FQGNSA. The TCR comes from an adult who received the AZD1222 COVID-19 vaccine. The chain uses TRBV7-2 and TRBJ1-6; possibly TRBD1 for D (6 bases). Sequenced here: peripheral blood, sampled 28 days after the second AZD1222 dose. In DNA form, the CDR3 reads TGTGCCAGCAGCGGGGGGGGACAAACCCTCGGCAATTCACCCCTCCACTTT. This encodes CASSGGGQTLGNSPLHF. Together with reference TRBV7-2 and TRBJ1-6, the CDR3 gives the full variable domain: GAGVSQSPSNKVTEKGKDVELRCDPISGHTALYWYRQSLGQGLEFLIYFQGNSAPDKSGLPSDRFSAERTGGSVSTLTIQRTQQEDSAVYLCASSGGGQTLGNSPLHFGNGTRLTVT.